The T cell receptor beta chain described here comes from a study of CD8 T cell repertoires and HIV-1 epitope variants. Study details: Twenty-five autologous and known Gag and Nef epitope variant peptides each stimulated T cells separately. Control wells had CMV/EBV/flu peptides, negative Ebola AY9, or no peptide. Cultures ran about 9 days, with IL-2, IL-7 and IL-15 added on days 3 and 7. The baseline condition was 1M T cells left uncultured.

Assay: immunoSEQ multiplex PCR; the TCRdb copy retains only in-frame clones and omits some. The sample consists of about 5,000 clones, approximately 62% of them appearing once. Turning to this clone: Its antigen is unknown. A read error may account for a junction end that differs from germline.

The CDR3 extends over 18 amino acids. Germline loops: CDR1 SSHAT, CDR2 FNYEAQ (reference sequence). This TCR was recovered from a male donor with HIV. Sequencing was carried out using cultured CD8+ T cells derived from PBMCs. This chain joins TRBV7-7 and TRBJ2-5; TRBD2 agrees at 11 bases. The CDR3 region is CASRAGTSGFNIQETQYF. The CDR3 DNA reads TGTGCTAGCAGGGCCGGGACTAGCGGCTTCAACATTCAAGAGACCCAGTACTTC.